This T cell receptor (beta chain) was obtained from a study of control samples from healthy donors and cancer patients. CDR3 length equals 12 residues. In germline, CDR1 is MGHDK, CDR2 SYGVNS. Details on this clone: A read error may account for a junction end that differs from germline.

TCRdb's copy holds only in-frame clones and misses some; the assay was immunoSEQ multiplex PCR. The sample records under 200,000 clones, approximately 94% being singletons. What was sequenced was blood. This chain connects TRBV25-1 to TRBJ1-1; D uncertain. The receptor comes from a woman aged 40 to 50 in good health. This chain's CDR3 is CASSVTLRERRF. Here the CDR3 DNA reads TGTGCCAGCAGTGTCACTCTCCGGGAGCGTCGATTT.